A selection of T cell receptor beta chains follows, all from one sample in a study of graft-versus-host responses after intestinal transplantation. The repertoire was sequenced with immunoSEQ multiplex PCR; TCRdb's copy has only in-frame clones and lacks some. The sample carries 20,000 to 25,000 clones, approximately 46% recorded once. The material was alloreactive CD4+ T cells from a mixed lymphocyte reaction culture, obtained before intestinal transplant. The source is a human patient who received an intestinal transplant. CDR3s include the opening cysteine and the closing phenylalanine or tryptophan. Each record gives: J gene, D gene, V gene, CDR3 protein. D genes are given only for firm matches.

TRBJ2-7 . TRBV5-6 CASSLRGFAPYEQYF
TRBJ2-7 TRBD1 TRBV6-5 CASRRQGDLVHEQYF
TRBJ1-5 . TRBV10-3 CAINSGGGAGQPQHF
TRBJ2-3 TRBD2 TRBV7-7 CASSLAGGRTDTQYF
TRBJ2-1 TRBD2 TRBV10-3 CAIMVGRGGLYNEQFF
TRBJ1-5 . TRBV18 CASSGGGNGLNQPQHF
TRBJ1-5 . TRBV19 CASSIDYQGLRNQPQHF
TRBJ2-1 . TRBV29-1 CSVRLVWDEQFF
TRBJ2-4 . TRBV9 CASGRFWPSDF
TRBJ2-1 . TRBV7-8 CASSFLQLSSYNEQFF
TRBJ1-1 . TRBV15 CATSRDQATEAFF
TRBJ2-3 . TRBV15 CATSRDPGGRGDTQYF
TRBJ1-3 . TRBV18 CASSPPRVSGNTIYF
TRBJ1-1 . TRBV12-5 CASAATGVASEAFF
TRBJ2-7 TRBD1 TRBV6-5 CASSSDLRGPGEQYF
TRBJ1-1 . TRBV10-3 CAISEHAPGTGTEAFF
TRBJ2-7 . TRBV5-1 CASSGAPGHLHEQYF
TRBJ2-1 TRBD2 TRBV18 CASSPELGLAGGGNEQFF
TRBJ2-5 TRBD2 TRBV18 CASSPKGTSAVQETQYF
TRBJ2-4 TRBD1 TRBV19 CASSIIGGLAKNIQYF
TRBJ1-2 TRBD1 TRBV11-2 CASSPDRVGGYTF
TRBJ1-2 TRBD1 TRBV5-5 CASSTTGTGLNGYTF
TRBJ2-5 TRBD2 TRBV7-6 CASSSPSGGRGETQYF
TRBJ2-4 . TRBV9 CASSAGQLLAKNIQYF
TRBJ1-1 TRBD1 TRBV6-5 CASSQDRVNTEAFF
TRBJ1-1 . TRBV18 CASSPQKGVSEAFF